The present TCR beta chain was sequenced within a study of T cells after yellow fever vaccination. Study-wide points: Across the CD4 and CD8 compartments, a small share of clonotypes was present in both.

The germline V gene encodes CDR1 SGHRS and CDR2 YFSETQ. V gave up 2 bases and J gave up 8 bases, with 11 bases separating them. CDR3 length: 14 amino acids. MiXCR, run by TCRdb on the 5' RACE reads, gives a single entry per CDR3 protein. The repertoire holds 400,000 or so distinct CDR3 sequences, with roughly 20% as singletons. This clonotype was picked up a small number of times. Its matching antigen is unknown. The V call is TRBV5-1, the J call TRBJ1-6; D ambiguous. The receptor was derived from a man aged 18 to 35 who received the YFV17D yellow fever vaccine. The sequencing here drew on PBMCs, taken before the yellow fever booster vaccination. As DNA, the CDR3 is TGCGCCAGCAGCTTTACACCCGGGGATTCACCCCTCCACTTT. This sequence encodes CASSFTPGDSPLHF.